These 28 T cell receptor beta chains were sequenced from one sample in a study of beta chain features in type 1 diabetes. The study, taken as a whole, reports: In all four CD4+ subsets, TCRB CDR3 length was significantly, moderately reduced in type 1 diabetes.

The antigens for these receptors are not known. cDNA synthesis used the whole RNA isolate, giving expressed TCRB sequences. The table came from immunoSEQ multiplex PCR; TCRdb's copy has only in-frame clones and leaves some out. Here the sample spans under 300,000 clones, approximately 15% being singletons. The specimen was naive CD4+ T cells from blood. These TCRs come from a man younger than 45 with type 1 diabetes.

V is TRBV2 and J is TRBJ2-1, with 7 bases aligning to TRBD2. The CDR3 is 16 amino acids. Germline CDR1 reads SNHLY; CDR2 reads FYNNEI. V trimming: 3 bases; J trimming: 3 bases; junction bases outside the gene matches: 8. CDR3 protein: CASSERPRGNYNEQFF. Here the CDR3 DNA reads TGTGCCAGCAGTGAGCGCCCGCGGGGGAACTACAATGAGCAGTTCTTC.

CDR3 DNA: TGTGCCAGCAGACCCAGAACGGGAGGGAATACCAATGAGCAGTTCTTC. This encodes CASRPRTGGNTNEQFF. V is TRBV2 and J is TRBJ2-1; 8 nucleotides line up with TRBD2. The J segment lost 6 bases and the V segment lost 6 bases, leaving 13 bases of the junction unmatched. The germline V gene encodes CDR1 SNHLY and CDR2 FYNNEI. CDR3 length equals 16 residues.

This clone was picked up a small number of times. J is TRBJ2-5 and V is TRBV5-1; TRBD2 might be the D (5 bases). The CDR3 contains 14 residues. From germline, CDR1 is SGHRS and CDR2 YFSETQ. Trimming shortened V by 0 bases and J by 0 bases, and 6 bases separated the two germline ends. CDR3 sequence: CASSLGRDQETQYF. The CDR3 DNA reads TGCGCCAGCAGCTTGGGGCGGGACCAAGAGACCCAGTACTTC.

V gene TRBV6-5 combines with J gene TRBJ2-1; D unclear. The CDR3 runs to 12 residues. Per the germline V gene, CDR1 is MNHEY and CDR2 is SVGAGI. The V end was cut by 4 bases, the J end by 8 bases, with 9 bases between. CDR3 DNA: TGTGCCAGCAGTTTGATGGGCGATGAGCAGTTCTTC. This translates into CASSLMGDEQFF.

This clone was recorded a few times. This chain links TRBV5-6 with TRBJ2-7; 7 bases agree with TRBD2. With V trimmed by 0 bases and J by 3 bases, 12 bases remained unmatched. The CDR3 contains 17 residues. Germline V CDR1 and CDR2: SGHDT, YYEEEE. The CDR3 DNA sequence: TGTGCCAGCAGCTTGGCCCCGGGCGGCGGGAGTAACTACGAGCAGTACTTC. Protein sequence: CASSLAPGGGSNYEQYF.

This clone was seen more than once but under ten times. The V and J genes are TRBV9 and TRBJ2-1, with D maybe TRBD2 (5 bases). CDR1 and CDR2 from the germline V gene are SGDLS and YYNGEE. V was trimmed by 2 bases and J by 0 bases, leaving 12 bases between them. The CDR3 contains 16 residues. The CDR3 DNA sequence: TGTGCCAGCAGCGTGGCGGGCGGAGGCTCCTACAATGAGCAGTTCTTC. Its translation: CASSVAGGGSYNEQFF. The full variable domain, completed using reference TRBV9 and TRBJ2-1, is DSGVTQTPKHLITATGQRVTLRCSPRSGDLSVYWYQQSLDQGLQFLIQYYNGEERAKGNILERFSAQQFPDLHSELNLSSLELGDSALYFCASSVAGGGSYNEQFFGPGTRLTVL.

This clone occurred a few times. V is TRBV30 and J is TRBJ2-7; D remains ambiguous. Per the germline V gene, CDR1 is GTSNPN and CDR2 is SVGIG (reference sequence). This CDR3 has 13 amino acids. V lost 0 bases to trimming and J lost 0 bases, with 6 bases between them. CDR3 amino acids: CAWSVRNSYEQYF. Written as DNA, the CDR3 is TGTGCCTGGAGTGTGCGGAACTCCTACGAGCAGTACTTC.

The J gene is TRBJ2-1, the V gene TRBV5-1; TRBD2 might be the D (6 bases). Trimming took off 7 bases at V and 7 bases at J, with 21 bases between the two ends. The CDR3 covers 15 residues. Germline CDR1 SGHRS, CDR2 YFSETQ. Written as DNA, the CDR3 is TGCGCCAGCGGCCACATAGCGGACCTGGGGAATGAGCAGTTCTTC. As protein: CASGHIADLGNEQFF.

V and J are TRBV5-4 and TRBJ1-6; D ambiguous. The CDR3 is made up of 14 amino acids. Germline CDR1 is SGHNT and CDR2 is YYREEE (reference sequence). The V gene lost 0 bases and the J gene lost 7 bases, with 8 bases spanning the gap. CDR3 DNA: TGTGCCAGCAGCTTGGGACTCCAGAATTCACCCCTCCACTTT. It translates to CASSLGLQNSPLHF.

This clone was picked up a small number of times. The rearrangement uses TRBV28 and TRBJ1-2; 8 positions agree with TRBD1. The CDR3 runs to 13 residues. Losses at the gene ends were 4 bases for V and 6 bases for J; bases not matched to a gene: 4. Per germline, CDR1 MDHEN and CDR2 SYDVKM. The CDR3 loop is CASSYTDRDGYTF. The CDR3 nucleotides read TGTGCCAGCAGTTATACGGACAGGGATGGCTACACCTTC.

This clone has only a few counts. The V and J genes are TRBV30 and TRBJ1-1, with D perhaps matching TRBD1 (6 bases). The CDR3 runs 15 residues. Per germline, CDR1 GTSNPN and CDR2 SVGIG (reference sequence). V was trimmed by 3 bases and J by 1 base, leaving 15 bases between them. The CDR3 here is CAWRLPGHWNTEAFF. CDR3 sequence (DNA): TGTGCCTGGAGGCTACCGGGACATTGGAACACTGAAGCTTTCTTT.

The chain has TRBV30 and TRBJ2-3, with 7 bases that match TRBD2. The ends lost 2 bases at V and 3 bases at J; junction bases unmatched: 5. Germline loops: CDR1 GTSNPN, CDR2 SVGIG (reference sequence). The CDR3 runs to 14 residues. The chain's CDR3 is CAWSRAGATDTQYF. The DNA for the CDR3 is TGTGCCTGGAGTCGGGCGGGAGCTACAGATACGCAGTATTTT.

This rearrangement joins TRBV6-5 to TRBJ2-7; 11 bases align to TRBD2. This CDR3 comprises 15 residues. The germline V gene has CDR1 MNHEY and CDR2 SVGAGI. Germline trimming cut 5 bases from V and 6 bases from J; bases unmatched to any gene: 9. The CDR3 nucleotides read TGTGCCAGCAGTCGAGCTAGCGGGAGGAGGGGCGAGCAGTACTTC. Amino acid sequence: CASSRASGRRGEQYF.

The chain employs TRBV25-1 and TRBJ2-7, with D possibly TRBD1 on 5 matching bases. The CDR3 runs 14 residues. The V gene's germline CDR1 is MGHDK and CDR2 SYGVNS. Trimming removed 4 bases from V and 9 bases from J, with 19 bases in between. CDR3 bases: TGTGCCAGCAGTGGGGGTTCCTTAGGGGCAGTGCAGTACTTC. It translates to CASSGGSLGAVQYF.

The rearrangement links TRBV2 to TRBJ1-1, with a possible D match to TRBD1 (5 bases). CDR1 and CDR2 from the germline V gene are SNHLY and FYNNEI. Between the trimmed V and J ends, which lost 8 bases and 1 base, there was a span of 11 bases. The CDR3 has 13 residues. The CDR3 sequence: CASDPGQNTEAFF. The CDR3 region has the DNA TGTGCCAGCGACCCTGGACAGAACACTGAAGCTTTCTTT. Drawing the rest from reference TRBV2 and TRBJ1-1, the complete variable domain is EPEVTQTPSHQVTQMGQEVILRCVPISNHLYFYWYRQILGQKVEFLVSFYNNEISEKSEIFDDQFSVERPDGSNFTLKIRSTKLEDSAMYFCASDPGQNTEAFFGQGTRLTVV.

The chain links TRBV14 to TRBJ1-2; no clear D. V was cut by 2 bases and J by 3 bases, with 7 bases left in between. Looked up from germline, CDR1 is SGHDN and CDR2 is FVKESK. The CDR3 has 13 residues. CDR3 loop: CASSQQRDYGYTF. The CDR3, as DNA: TGTGCCAGCAGCCAACAGCGTGACTATGGCTACACCTTC.

This clone was seen more than once but under ten times. The chain uses TRBV6-1 and TRBJ2-5; no clear D. The CDR3 has 17 residues. The germline gives CDR1 MNHNS, CDR2 SASEGT. Trimming shortened V by 0 bases and J by 5 bases, and 19 bases separated the two germline ends. Here the CDR3 DNA reads TGTGCCAGCAGTGAAGCGCTTCTTGTATTACCTCGGGAGACCCAGTACTTC. Its protein is CASSEALLVLPRETQYF.

This clone was detected a few times. This chain uses TRBV7-9 with TRBJ2-3; maybe TRBD2 (6 bases). V was trimmed by 2 bases and J by 5 bases, leaving 11 bases between them. CDR3 size: 14 residues. Germline loops: CDR1 SEHNR, CDR2 FQNEAQ (reference sequence). CDR3 residues: CASSLMEGRDTQYF. The CDR3 DNA follows: TGTGCCAGCAGCTTAATGGAGGGTAGAGATACGCAGTATTTT.

This clone was detected a few times. CDR3 coding DNA: TGTGCCACCAGTATTGGGGCGGTTAGCTCCTACGAGCAGTACTTC. Encoded protein: CATSIGAVSSYEQYF. V and J are TRBV15 and TRBJ2-7, with a possible D match to TRBD1 (5 bases). V gave up 6 bases and J gave up 0 bases, with 15 bases separating them. In germline, CDR1 is LNHNV, CDR2 YYDKDF (reference sequence). This CDR3 region has 15 residues.

The sample holds a few counts of this clone. J is TRBJ1-4 and V is TRBV2; D uncertain. CDR3 length: 9 amino acids. CDR1 is SNHLY and CDR2 is FYNNEI in the germline V gene. Trimming left V 7 bases short and J 8 bases short, with 2 bases between. As DNA, the CDR3 is TGTGCCAGCACGGAAAAACTGTTTTTT. Translation: CASTEKLFF.

There are a few counts of this clone. This chain joins TRBV5-4 and TRBJ2-3; 7 positions agree with TRBD1. V shed 3 bases, J shed 3 bases, and the junction held 10 bases outside the gene matches. Germline lookup yields CDR1 SGHNT and CDR2 YYREEE (reference sequence). The length of the CDR3 is 16 residues. The CDR3 region is CASSSRLGTDTDTQYF. The CDR3 coding sequence is TGTGCCAGCAGCTCAAGGTTGGGGACAGATACAGATACGCAGTATTTT.

This CDR3 reads CASSQETGFGGYTF. The DNA of the CDR3 is TGTGCCAGCAGCCAAGAGACAGGCTTTGGTGGCTACACCTTC. The chain couples TRBV4-2 to TRBJ1-2, with D possibly matching TRBD1 (6 bases). The germline CDR1 and CDR2 sequences are LGHNA and YNFKEQ. CDR3 length: 14 residues. Trimming pared 0 bases from V and 7 bases from J, leaving 12 bases between.

This clone showed up just a few times. The chain couples TRBV6-1 to TRBJ1-1; D is perhaps TRBD1 (6 bases). This CDR3 is 17 amino acids long. The V and J ends lost 4 bases and 1 base respectively, with 19 bases between them. The germline CDR1 and CDR2 sequences are MNHNS and SASEGT. The CDR3 nucleotides read TGTGCCAGCAGTGGGGGTACAGGGAGAGGACCGAACACTGAAGCTTTCTTT. Encoded protein: CASSGGTGRGPNTEAFF.

There are a few counts of this clone. The chain carries TRBV28 and TRBJ1-5, with D maybe TRBD1 (5 bases). V gave up 3 bases and J gave up 7 bases, with 16 bases separating them. CDR1 is MDHEN, CDR2 SYDVKM, per germline. CDR3 length: 15 amino acids. This CDR3 is CASSLVPGEIQPQHF. Here the CDR3 DNA reads TGTGCCAGCAGTTTGGTGCCGGGGGAGATACAGCCCCAGCATTTT.

This clone was detected only a few times. The chain employs TRBV18 and TRBJ2-5; 9 nucleotides align to TRBD1. Trimming removed 3 bases from V and 4 bases from J; junction bases left unmatched: 6. Germline lookup yields CDR1 KGHSH and CDR2 LQKENI. This CDR3 region has 15 residues. The CDR3 region has the DNA TGTGCCAGCTCACCCGGGACAGGGCGACCAGAGACCCAGTACTTC. Encoded protein: CASSPGTGRPETQYF.

The CDR3 DNA reads as TGTGCCAGCAGCTTGGCCGGGACCGACAGGGGCAATGAGCAGTTCTTC. Translation: CASSLAGTDRGNEQFF. V gene TRBV5-6 combines with J gene TRBJ2-1; 8 bases line up with TRBD1. V dropped 0 bases and J dropped 6; count of bases not matched to a gene: 8. The CDR3 covers 16 residues. Per the germline V gene, CDR1 is SGHDT and CDR2 is YYEEEE.

V and J are TRBV4-1 and TRBJ2-3; TRBD2 is a possible D gene (5 bases). Trimming shortened V by 2 bases and J by 3 bases, and 18 bases separated the two germline ends. The length of the CDR3 is 17 residues. Looked up from germline, CDR1 is MGHRA and CDR2 is YSYEKL. CDR3 protein: CASSQPYGIGETDTQYF. CDR3 nucleotides: TGCGCCAGCAGCCAACCTTACGGGATAGGAGAAACAGATACGCAGTATTTT.

The V and J genes are TRBV5-6 and TRBJ2-1; 13 nucleotides agree with TRBD2. The CDR3 has 15 amino acids. V shed 4 bases, J shed 8 bases, and the junction held 6 bases outside the gene matches. Germline V gives CDR1 SGHDT, CDR2 YYEEEE. CDR3 bases: TGTGCCAGCAGCCGCCTACTAGCGGGAGGGGATGAGCAGTTCTTC. It yields the protein CASSRLLAGGDEQFF.